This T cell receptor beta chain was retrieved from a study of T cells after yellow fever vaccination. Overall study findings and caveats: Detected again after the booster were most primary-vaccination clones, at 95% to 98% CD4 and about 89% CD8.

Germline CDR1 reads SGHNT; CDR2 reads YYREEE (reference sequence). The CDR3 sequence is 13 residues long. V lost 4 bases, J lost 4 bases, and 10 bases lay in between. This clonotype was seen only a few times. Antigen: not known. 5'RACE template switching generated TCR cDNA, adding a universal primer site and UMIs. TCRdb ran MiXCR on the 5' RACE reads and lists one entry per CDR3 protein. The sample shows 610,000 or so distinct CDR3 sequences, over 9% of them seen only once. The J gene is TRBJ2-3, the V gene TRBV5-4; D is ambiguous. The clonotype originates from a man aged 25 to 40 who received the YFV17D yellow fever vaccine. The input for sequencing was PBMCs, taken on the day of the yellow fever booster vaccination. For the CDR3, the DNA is TGTGCCAGCAGCCCTACCGACGCAGATACGCAGTATTTT. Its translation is CASSPTDADTQYF.